This T cell receptor (beta chain) was identified during a study of T cell repertoires in cytomegalovirus infection (dated by TCRdb to the late 2010s). Regarding the complete study: The peptide stimulations were aimed at well-studied HLA-B-restricted epitopes as well as recently identified HLA-C-restricted CMV epitopes, whose presentation resists viral immunomodulation. Donor HLA type was relevant to the analysis, as public TCR beta signatures indicated carriage of CMV infection together with the matching HLA type. Broader findings and caveats from the paper: In both this cohort and an independent cohort of some 380 donors, the cumulative frequency of public TCR beta family members distinguished carriers of CMV infection plus the relevant HLA type. The ex vivo response was dominated by HLA-C-restricted CMV-specific TCR beta clonotypes, which also provided the single most frequent clonotype in two of eight donors.

As regards this clonotype: This receptor's antigen is unknown. Per-base qualities were not stored, and no clone one base away is much larger.

The trim is 7 bases for V and 7 bases for J, with a gap of 10 bases between the germline ends. From cysteine to phenylalanine, the CDR3 is 12 amino acids long. Just CDR3 DNA is preserved here, 36 bases in frame from base 1. According to the germline V gene, CDR1 reads MDHEN and CDR2 reads SYDVKM. Sample treatment or condition, as interpreted from the label and publication: in vitro stimulation with specific CMV peptide epitopes to enrich CMV-specific T cells. Sequencing took place on an Illumina HiSeq 1500. TCRdb reprocessed the public reads (quality trimming at Q25 with fastp, clone calling with MiXCR) and kept in-frame beta chains. Rows merge per CDR3 protein into single entries with the most common DNA and genes. Across this sample there are about 340,000 distinct CDR3 sequences, with roughly 28% seen only once. The ten largest clones represent over 15% of the sample.

The sample was cultured PBMCs, taken from culture after CMV antigen stimulation. This receptor chain uses TRBV28 and TRBJ1-4, with TRBD1 tentatively as D gene (6 bases match). The source of this sequence is a human donor in good health (CMV status not recorded). Some clones in this sample may be carry-over from other donors' samples. The CDR3 region reads CASKSGAEKLFF. The DNA sequence reads TGTGCCAGCAAATCAGGGGCTGAAAAACTGTTTTTT.